The sequence of this T cell receptor beta chain was determined in a study of regulatory T cells in long-lasting Graves disease. General observations from the study: Persistent Graves' patients showed a TCR diversity that was lower than that of newly diagnosed ones. TRBV28, TRBJ1-2 and TRBJ2-5 were favored in persistent disease.

Germline trimming cut 6 bases from V and 2 bases from J; bases unmatched to any gene: 6. The length of the CDR3 is 15 residues. Germline V lookup: CDR1 MNHNS, CDR2 SASEGT. This clonotype was picked up many times. Its antigen is undetermined. iRepertoire HTBI primers and Arm-PCR of CDR3 regions built TCR beta libraries. In TCRdb, the multiplex PCR reads were re-called with MiXCR into one record per CDR3 protein. Seen here are approximately 440,000 distinct CDR3 sequences, 16% observed once, and the top ten hold more than 9%. Time point here: newly diagnosed GD, antithyroid drugs for less than 3 months. PBMCs were the source of the RNA used for TCR sequencing. The diagnosis of Graves' disease used American Thyroid Association guidelines. The sample was also reused in another study, on T cells in Graves' hyperthyroidism and ophthalmopathy. That work adds: A 13 V-J model separated ophthalmopathy from stable hyperthyroidism.

This clonotype was sampled from a middle-aged man with Graves disease. This chain uses TRBV6-1 with TRBJ2-1, with TRBD2 matching 8 bases. Material: peripheral blood mononuclear cells (PBMCs), obtained at new diagnosis, from a patient treated with antithyroid drugs. In DNA, the CDR3 is TGTGCCAGCAGGGACGAAGCGGGAGCCTACAATGAGCAGTTCTTC. Amino acids: CASRDEAGAYNEQFF.